This TCR beta chain was obtained from a study of OX40 agonist ivuxolimab in advanced cancers. Study-wide background: Patients received ivuxolimab, an intravenous treatment, every 2 weeks at 0.01 to 10 mg/kg. About 42% of patients had received prior checkpoint inhibitor therapy. Study-wide findings and caveats: Expanded clones were, on average, more numerous among CD8+ T cells than CD4+. Clonal expansion by week 6 occurred in CD4+ and CD8+ blood T cells (at 0.1 to 3.0 mg/kg).

The V gene's germline CDR1 is MNHEY and CDR2 SVGAGI. V was shortened by 6 bases and J by 2 bases, with 11 bases between the two germline ends. The CDR3 is made up of 13 amino acids. Measured with immunoSEQ multiplex PCR; TCRdb has only the in-frame clones, and not every one. The table lists roughly 41,000 clones, about 90% of them singletons. Turning to this clone: No antigen is known for it.

This receptor was identified in an adult with an advanced solid tumor such as melanoma, head and neck, liver or kidney cancer. The V and J genes are TRBV6-5 and TRBJ2-7, with D possibly matching TRBD1 (5 bases). Sequenced material: CD4+ or CD8+ T cells sorted from blood, taken in a trial of the OX40 agonist ivuxolimab. CDR3 coding DNA: TGTGCCAGCAGCGACCTAGGGGCCTACGAGCAGTACTTC. It yields the protein CASSDLGAYEQYF.